This entry describes one T cell receptor beta chain. This entry comes from a study of blood T cell repertoires in COVID-19. As for the study in general: From the United States, Italy and Spain came samples of acute and convalescent COVID-19.

The CDR3 totals 13 residues. Looked up from germline, CDR1 is MNHEY and CDR2 is SMNVEV (reference sequence). V lost 6 bases to trimming and J lost 3 bases, with 12 bases between them. The authors' processing: Estimation of nucleated cell counts relied on the amplification of reference gene primers. Only in-frame clones appear in the TCRdb table, and some are missing; sequencing was by immunoSEQ multiplex PCR. V and J calls and clone size follow that table, whereas D and trimming were derived from the DNA. The sample yields under 350,000 clones, around 89% seen once. The receptor comes from a middle-aged man with acute or convalescent COVID-19. The chain combines TRBV27 with TRBJ2-7; D gene unclear. Sequencing used peripheral blood. The CDR3 DNA follows: TGTGCCAGCAGCTCCGCAGGCCGCTACGAGCAGTACTTC. It translates to CASSSAGRYEQYF.